These 23 T cell receptor beta chains were all obtained from the same sample, sequenced in a study of control samples from healthy donors and cancer patients (dated by TCRdb to the early 2020s). Libraries were constructed by the immunoSEQ multiplex PCR assay. TCRdb stores this immuneACCESS table with in-frame sequences only. Part of the clones is absent; in the studies checked, under half of the shortfall reflects unresolved V genes, and no reason is known for the rest. In all, the sample holds about 140,000 clones, and around nine tenths of those were seen once. The ten largest clonotypes hold roughly 9% of the sample. The sample taken for sequencing was blood. The receptors were sampled from a woman aged 25 to 39 in good health.

V is TRBV11-2 and J is TRBJ1-1; D may be TRBD1 (5 bases). Germline values: CDR1 SGHAT, CDR2 FQNNGV. V gave up 1 base and J gave up 3 bases, with 6 bases separating them. This CDR3 region has 13 residues. The chain's CDR3 is CASSLGGDTEAFF. CDR3 nucleotide sequence: TGTGCCAGCAGCTTAGGGGGGGACACTGAAGCTTTCTTT.

This chain uses TRBV10-1 with TRBJ1-6; 7 bases map to TRBD1. Germline-derived CDR1 and CDR2 are WNHNN and SYGVQD (reference sequence). The trim removed 5 bases at V and 4 bases at J, leaving 2 bases unmatched. This CDR3 has 14 amino acids. For the CDR3, the DNA is TGCGCCAGCAGTATGGGACAGTATAATTCACCCCTCCACTTT. It codes for CASSMGQYNSPLHF.

J is TRBJ2-7 and V is TRBV27, with D perhaps TRBD1 or TRBD2 (6 bases each). Germline V gives CDR1 MNHEY, CDR2 SMNVEV (reference sequence). V was clipped by 5 bases and J by 6 bases, with 14 bases between them. The CDR3 has 13 residues. In DNA, the CDR3 is TGTGCCAGCAGTCGGGGGCTGTGGCTCGAGCAGTACTTC. It translates to CASSRGLWLEQYF.

The CDR3 spells CASSMTGQGREQYF. CDR3 bases: TGTGCCAGTAGTATGACGGGACAGGGGCGCGAGCAGTACTTC. The V call is TRBV19, the J call TRBJ2-7; 10 bases are a match to TRBD1. The CDR3 length is 14 residues. With 3 bases clipped from V and 6 bases from J, the junction kept 5 bases outside the gene matches. Germline assignment: CDR1 LNHDA and CDR2 SQIVND (reference sequence).

Concerning this clone: Other DNA sequences in this specimen translate into the identical CDR3. The J gene is TRBJ2-1, the V gene TRBV19; no firm D call. This CDR3 has 15 residues. V shed 0 bases and J shed 0 bases, with 6 bases lying between them. Germline V gene sequence: CDR1 LNHDA, CDR2 SQIVND (reference sequence). This CDR3 reads CASSIDRSSYNEQFF. The DNA of the CDR3 is TGTGCCAGTAGTATAGACAGAAGCTCCTACAATGAGCAGTTCTTC.

In the case of this clone: Additional DNA sequences in this sample encode the identical CDR3. The chain uses TRBV7-2 and TRBJ1-3; D ambiguous. V was trimmed by 2 bases and J by 0 bases, leaving 11 bases between them. The length of the CDR3 is 16 residues. The V gene's germline CDR1 is SGHTA and CDR2 FQGNSA. The CDR3 DNA reads as TGTGCCAGCAGCTTAACGGGCGGAAACTCTGGAAACACCATATATTTT. Translation: CASSLTGGNSGNTIYF.

V usage is TRBV19 and J usage is TRBJ2-3; TRBD2 matches 10 bases. V was clipped by 6 bases and J by 2 bases; unmatched bases: 5. Per germline, CDR1 LNHDA and CDR2 SQIVND (reference sequence). The CDR3 is 15 residues long. DNA of the CDR3: TGTGCCAGTAGCTCACTAGCGGGAAACACAGATACGCAGTATTTT. Translating it yields CASSSLAGNTDTQYF.

V gene TRBV11-2 combines with J gene TRBJ2-1; possible D gene TRBD2, 6 bases. V dropped 6 bases and J dropped 6 bases, with 15 bases sitting between them. Germline V gives CDR1 SGHAT, CDR2 FQNNGV. The CDR3 is 14 residues long. The DNA for the CDR3 is TGTGCCAGCAGTCCGGGAGTAGCACCCAATGAGCAGTTCTTC. Translating gives CASSPGVAPNEQFF.

The chain uses TRBV7-9 and TRBJ2-1; D is undetermined. Between the trimmed V and J ends, which lost 1 base and 5 bases, there was a span of 9 bases. The CDR3 has 14 amino acids. Germline CDR1 is SEHNR and CDR2 is FQNEAQ (reference sequence). The CDR3 here is CASSLVCGNNEQFF. DNA for the CDR3: TGTGCCAGCAGCTTAGTATGCGGCAACAATGAGCAGTTCTTC.

The J gene is TRBJ1-1, the V gene TRBV6-5; 9 positions match TRBD1. Trimming took 3 bases from V and 8 from J; bases not matched to a gene: 4. CDR3 length: 13 amino acids. Germline assignment: CDR1 MNHEY and CDR2 SVGAGI. The CDR3 protein is CASSYGTGREAFF. The CDR3 coding sequence is TGTGCCAGCAGTTATGGGACAGGGCGAGAAGCTTTCTTT.

This clone was seen only once. The chain couples TRBV6-5 to TRBJ1-4; TRBD1 might be the D (6 bases). This CDR3 comprises 14 residues. Trimming took 4 bases from V and 7 from J, leaving 13 bases between them. The germline V gene has CDR1 MNHEY and CDR2 SVGAGI. This CDR3 reads CASSSGTMTEKLFF. As DNA, the CDR3 is TGTGCCAGCAGTTCCGGGACAATGACTGAAAAACTGTTTTTT.

The gene calls are TRBV11-2 and TRBJ1-6; no definite D call. CDR3 length: 14 residues. Trimming took off 3 bases at V and 5 bases at J, with 8 bases between the two ends. CDR1 and CDR2 from the germline V gene are SGHAT and FQNNGV. CDR3 nucleotides: TGTGCCAGCAGCTTCAGCGGGGATAATTCACCCCTCCACTTT. Translation: CASSFSGDNSPLHF.

V usage is TRBV19 and J usage is TRBJ1-5; 12 nucleotides match TRBD1. The CDR3 covers 14 residues. Germline assignment: CDR1 LNHDA and CDR2 SQIVND (reference sequence). V lost 8 bases, J lost 6 bases, and 5 bases stayed unmatched. CDR3 sequence: CASAGTGGSQPQHF. For the CDR3, the DNA is TGTGCCAGTGCTGGGACAGGGGGCTCTCAGCCCCAGCATTTT.

V usage is TRBV28 and J usage is TRBJ1-5; 10 bases align to TRBD1. Germline CDR1 and CDR2: MDHEN and SYDVKM. This CDR3 has 17 amino acids. V shed 3 bases and J 3 bases; nucleotides not matched to a gene: 8. In nucleotides, the CDR3 is TGTGCCAGCAGTTTGGAGACAGGGGGCATTTCCAATCAGCCCCAGCATTTT. It yields the protein CASSLETGGISNQPQHF.

The CDR3 here is CASVAGANQPQHF. The CDR3 nucleotides read TGTGCCAGCGTTGCAGGGGCCAATCAGCCCCAGCATTTT. The gene calls are TRBV2 and TRBJ1-5; the D gene is possibly TRBD1 (6 bases). This CDR3 comprises 13 residues. Trimming cost V 8 bases and J 3 bases, with 11 bases left between them. Germline V lookup: CDR1 SNHLY, CDR2 FYNNEI.

The V and J genes are TRBV5-1 and TRBJ1-1; D remains unclear. The CDR3 extends over 14 amino acids. CDR1 and CDR2 from the germline V gene are SGHRS and YFSETQ. The ends were cut back, 3 bases at V and 4 bases at J, with 13 bases in the middle. CDR3 nucleotides: TGCGCCAGCAGCTCCCCGTGGGAGGGCACTGAAGCTTTCTTT. As protein: CASSSPWEGTEAFF.

The genes are TRBV4-2 and TRBJ1-4; TRBD1 matches at 8 bases. The germline V gene encodes CDR1 LGHNA and CDR2 YNFKEQ. CDR3 length equals 18 residues. After removal of 1 base from V and 0 bases from J, the junction contained 7 bases not matched to a gene. In DNA form, the CDR3 reads TGTGCCAGCAGCCAAGTGTTTTCGGGACAGGCAACTAATGAAAAACTGTTTTTT. As protein: CASSQVFSGQATNEKLFF.

J is TRBJ1-2 and V is TRBV6-6, with unresolved D. Germline values: CDR1 MNHNY, CDR2 SVGAGI (reference sequence). V lost 5 bases to trimming and J lost 6 bases, with 10 bases between them. The CDR3 is 12 amino acids. The CDR3 protein is CASSPAVDGYTF. CDR3 bases: TGTGCCAGCAGTCCCGCGGTCGATGGCTACACCTTC.

The chain joins TRBV18 to TRBJ1-6; D ambiguous. The CDR3 is 15 residues long. Germline V CDR1 and CDR2: KGHSH, LQKENI. Trimming took 4 bases from V and 10 from J, leaving 17 bases between them. CDR3 in amino acids: CASSLTGSGGSPLHF. The CDR3 nucleotides are TGTGCCAGCTCACTAACCGGGTCCGGAGGATCACCCCTCCACTTT.

This clone appeared a single time. The CDR3 loop is CSVGGSPHNEQFF. CDR3 bases: TGCAGCGTCGGCGGGAGCCCCCACAATGAGCAGTTCTTC. The chain has TRBV29-1 and TRBJ2-1; 7 positions match TRBD2. Germline V gives CDR1 SQVTM, CDR2 ANQGSEA. With 6 bases clipped from V and 5 bases from J, the junction kept 7 bases outside the gene matches. The CDR3 has 13 residues.

The chain is built from TRBV5-4 and TRBJ1-2, with D tentatively TRBD1 (6 bases). With 5 bases removed from V and 1 base from J, the gap between germline ends came to 12 bases. Germline V gene data show CDR1 as SGHNT and CDR2 as YYREEE (reference sequence). CDR3 length: 14 residues. CDR3 nucleotides: TGTGCCAGCAGACAAGGACAGAATAACTATGGCTACACCTTC. Protein sequence: CASRQGQNNYGYTF.

The chain links TRBV28 to TRBJ1-2, with 8 bases identical to TRBD1. There are 16 residues in the CDR3. Trimming took 3 bases from V and 6 from J; bases not matched to a gene: 12. Germline loops: CDR1 MDHEN, CDR2 SYDVKM. CDR3 DNA sequence: TGTGCCAGCAGTTTGTGGACAGGGCCTCGCTCAAATGGCTACACCTTC. The encoded protein is CASSLWTGPRSNGYTF.

V and J are TRBV5-1 and TRBJ1-4, with a possible D match to TRBD1 (5 bases). The CDR3 loop spans 15 amino acids. V was cut by 4 bases and J by 7 bases, with 17 bases left in between. Per germline, CDR1 SGHRS and CDR2 YFSETQ. The CDR3 DNA reads TGCGCCAGCAGCCCGACGGGGGGGTTCGGTGAAAAACTGTTTTTT. Protein sequence: CASSPTGGFGEKLFF. Full variable domain (missing parts from reference TRBV5-1 and TRBJ1-4): KAGVTQTPRYLIKTRGQQVTLSCSPISGHRSVSWYQQTPGQGLQFLFEYFSETQRNKGNFPGRFSGRQFSNSRSEMNVSTLELGDSALYLCASSPTGGFGEKLFFGSGTQLSVL.